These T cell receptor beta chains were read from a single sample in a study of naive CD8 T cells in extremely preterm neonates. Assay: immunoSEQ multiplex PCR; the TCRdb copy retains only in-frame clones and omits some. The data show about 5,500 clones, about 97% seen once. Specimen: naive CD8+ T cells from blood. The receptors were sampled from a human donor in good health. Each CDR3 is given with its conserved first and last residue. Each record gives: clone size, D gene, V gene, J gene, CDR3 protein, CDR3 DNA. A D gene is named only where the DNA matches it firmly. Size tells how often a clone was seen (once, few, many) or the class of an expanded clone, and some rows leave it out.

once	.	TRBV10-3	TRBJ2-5	CAIMRDGQETQYF	TGTGCCATCATGCGGGACGGTCAAGAGACCCAGTACTTC
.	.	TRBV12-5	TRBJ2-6	CASAFGPGHYVSGANVLTF	TGTGCTAGTGCCTTCGGCCCGGGACACTATGTCTCTGGGGCCAACGTCCTGACTTTC
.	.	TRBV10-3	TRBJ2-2	CAVLGSGGLGELFF	TGTGCCGTACTTGGGTCAGGTGGACTCGGGGAGCTGTTTTTT
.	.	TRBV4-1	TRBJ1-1	CASSQGPGAWGTEAFF	TGCGCCAGCAGCCAAGGGCCGGGAGCCTGGGGCACTGAAGCTTTCTTT
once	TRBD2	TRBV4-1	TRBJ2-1	CASSKFRGGPDNEQFF	TGCGCCAGCAGCAAATTCCGGGGGGGCCCTGACAATGAGCAGTTCTTC
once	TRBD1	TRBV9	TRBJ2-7	CASSGTGEGEQYF	TGTGCCAGCAGCGGGACAGGGGAGGGCGAGCAGTACTTC
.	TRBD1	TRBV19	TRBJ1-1	CASSIRDRGTEAFF	TGTGCCAGTAGTATCCGGGACAGGGGGACTGAAGCTTTCTTT
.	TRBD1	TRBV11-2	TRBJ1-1	CASSYWDRGDVTEAFF	TGTGCCAGCAGCTACTGGGACAGGGGGGACGTCACTGAAGCTTTCTTT
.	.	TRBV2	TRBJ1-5	CASQGGNQPQHF	TGTGCCAGTCAGGGAGGGAATCAGCCCCAGCATTTT
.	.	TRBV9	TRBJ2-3	CASSVESGGPTDTQYF	TGTGCCAGCAGCGTAGAAAGTGGAGGACCGACAGATACGCAGTATTTT
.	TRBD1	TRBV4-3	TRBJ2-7	CASSYSQGAGNYEQYF	TGCGCCAGCAGCTACTCACAGGGGGCCGGGAACTACGAGCAGTACTTC
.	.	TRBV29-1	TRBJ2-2	CSVVGANTGELFF	TGCAGCGTTGTAGGGGCGAACACCGGGGAGCTGTTTTTT